This T cell receptor beta chain was captured in a study of T cells in Graves' hyperthyroidism and ophthalmopathy. Study overall: It was at initial diagnosis, before any treatment, that peripheral blood was collected. Overall study findings and caveats: Blood held most thyroid clonotypes expanded above 0.001 frequency.

Amplified regions were TCR beta CDR3 sequences from RNA transcripts. HTBI primers were used for first-round RT-PCR of the TCR CDR3. TCRdb re-derived calls from the multiplex PCR reads in MiXCR, one entry per CDR3 protein. Of 550,000 to 650,000 distinct CDR3 sequences listed, around 13% are singletons. The study defined stable Graves' hyperthyroidism as no ophthalmopathy progression within 18 months. It was around 10 ml of fresh peripheral blood that supplied the PBMCs. This clonotype was seen repeatedly, ten times or more. The antigen is not known. V gave up 7 bases and J gave up 3 bases; unmatched junction bases: 9. Germline lookup yields CDR1 SGHAT and CDR2 FQNNGV. The CDR3 consists of 16 residues.

The sequencing input was blood. The rearrangement links TRBV11-2 to TRBJ2-1; 10 positions agree with TRBD2. This receptor was obtained from a woman between 40 and 55 years old with Graves' hyperthyroidism. The chain's CDR3 is CASTDLAGGDYNEQFF. The CDR3 DNA sequence: TGTGCCAGCACCGACTTAGCGGGAGGAGACTACAATGAGCAGTTCTTC.